The clone carrying this T cell receptor (beta chain) was detected a few times. Antigen: not known. Trimming took off 8 bases at V and 3 bases at J, with 15 bases between the two ends. This CDR3 spans 14 amino acids. Germline V gives CDR1 SGHAT, CDR2 FQNNGV. This sample stems from a study of post-analysis software for immune sequencing data. The overall study: Progressive-relapsing, secondary progressive and relapsing-remitting multiple sclerosis were among the disease courses included.

Overall study findings and caveats: The authors found that F measure strongly co-clustered same-batch samples. A handful of TRBV segments, including TRBV5-6, TRBV5-1 and TRBV20-1, were more frequent in patients than controls. Multiple sclerosis was associated with a significant reduction in normalized Chao1 diversity relative to controls.

Unique molecular identifiers tagged the TCR beta cDNA libraries. Out of roughly 0.95 to 10 million T cells, a few hundred thousand cDNA molecules were generated. One entry per CDR3 protein, called by TCRdb with MiXCR from the PCR reads. The sample lists hundreds of thousands of distinct CDR3 sequences; 30% were seen once. The sample comprised blood. This receptor was obtained from a girl under 18 with multiple sclerosis. The rearrangement uses TRBV11-2 and TRBJ2-3; tentative D call: TRBD2 (5 bases). CDR3 DNA: TGTGCCAGCTTAAAGGGCAGCGGAACAGATACGCAGTATTTT. Translated: CASLKGSGTDTQYF.